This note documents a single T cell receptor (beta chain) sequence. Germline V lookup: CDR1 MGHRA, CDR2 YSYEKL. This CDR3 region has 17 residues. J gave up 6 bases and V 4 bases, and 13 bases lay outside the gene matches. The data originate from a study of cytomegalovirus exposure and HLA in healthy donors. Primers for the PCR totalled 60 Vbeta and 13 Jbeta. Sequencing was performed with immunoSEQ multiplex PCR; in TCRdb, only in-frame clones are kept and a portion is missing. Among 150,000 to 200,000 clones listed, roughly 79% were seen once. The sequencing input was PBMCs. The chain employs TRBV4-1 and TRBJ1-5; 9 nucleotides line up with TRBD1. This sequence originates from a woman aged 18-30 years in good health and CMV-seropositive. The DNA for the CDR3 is TGCGCCAGCAGCCCCGGACCGACAGGGGGAACAAGTCAGCCCCAGCATTTT. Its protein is CASSPGPTGGTSQPQHF.